The entry below describes one T cell receptor (beta chain). The target of this receptor is not known. Base-call qualities are not available, and no considerably larger clone is one nucleotide away. This sample was included in a study of PD-L1 blockade in urothelial cancer (dated by TCRdb to 2015 to 2018). Study-level background: All patients started therapy in about 2014 and received atezolizumab 1,200 mg intravenously every 3 weeks. TCR sequencing covered pretreatment tumor samples and matched, serially collected peripheral blood taken before and after atezolizumab treatment. Whole exome sequencing and RNA sequencing of pretreatment tumors were performed alongside TCR sequencing in the same patients. About 10 patients achieved durable clinical benefit and some 21 did not. Some 30 patients had pretreatment blood TCR-seq, about 24 had at least one posttreatment blood collection, and about 24 had tumor TCR-seq. Patients had an ECOG performance status of 0 or 1 and had received between 0 and 3 prior chemotherapy regimens. About 85% of the roughly 29 patients were identified as males with urothelial cancer of bladder origin, and a prior smoking history was reported by 18 of 29 patients. Blood samples were analyzed at two time points: 3 weeks after treatment start (second dose) and 6 weeks after treatment start. An exploratory multi-omic analysis was conducted of the somatic, immune and clinical correlates of response to PD-L1 blockade with atezolizumab in urothelial cancer. Blood samples gave median yields of 141,255 T cells and 82,636 unique TCRs, along with a median clonality of approximately 0.084. Durable clinical benefit was defined as progression-free survival longer than 6 months, and TCR features were also tested against progression-free and overall survival.

The cohort comprised 29 patients with locally advanced or metastatic urothelial carcinoma treated at Memorial Sloan Kettering on a trial protocol. Peripheral blood mononuclear cells were collected pretreatment and during treatment, with between 1 and 8 total time points obtained per patient. The Qiagen DNeasy Blood extraction kit was used to purify genomic DNA from total PBMCs and tumor samples. PBMCs were collected pretreatment and during treatment, and were isolated and stored as previously described. Synthetic TCR analog templates were spiked into each PCR to estimate absolute template abundance from read counts. The immunoSEQ assay used bias-controlled V and J gene primers to amplify TCRbeta CDR3 regions from genomic DNA. Sequencing of rearranged TCRbeta segments was done at approximately 20X coverage. On the study's bioinformatics: Sequencing errors were corrected by clustering and CDR3s were annotated against IMGT to assign V, D and J genes. Downstream analyses used only productive TCRbeta rearrangements, leaving out any out-of-frame or stop-codon sequences. To compute clonality, Shannon entropy was normalized by the log of the number of unique productive sequences and then subtracted from one. Clones differing between time points or between blood and tumor were identified using Fisher's exact test with Benjamini-Hochberg correction, with an adjusted p below 0.01 applied as the threshold. The source is immuneACCESS, and TCRdb retained only in-frame sequences with V and J called. Part of the clones is not carried over; for the studies checked, unresolved V genes explain less than half of this, and the remainder is unexplained. Clone size and V and J calls were adopted from that table, with D and trimming inferred from the DNA. For this sample the table gives roughly 20,000 clones, of which around 90% were detected only once. About 4% of the sample comes from the top ten.

Results the study describes overall, beyond this receptor: Small sample size (n ≈ 28) and many exploratory analyses mean the results are intended to be hypothesis-generating. Among patients with durable benefit, tumor-associated TCR clones showed greater expansion in peripheral blood 3 weeks after treatment started (n ≈ 21, p = 0.022). Improved progression-free and overall survival was found to be associated with pretreatment peripheral blood TCR clonality below the median.

This specimen consisted of PBMCs, obtained around atezolizumab (anti-PD-L1) treatment. The source of this sequence is a man over 45 with urothelial cancer.

The nucleotide sequence reads as follows: TGTGCCAGCAGCTTAGCGAGCCCGGGGACAGATACGCAGTATTTT. This is translated as CASSLASPGTDTQYF. This chain is built from TRBV7-9 and TRBJ2-3, and perhaps TRBD2 as D gene, on 5 matching bases. For CDR1 and CDR2, the germline V gene (reference sequence) lists SEHNR and FQNEAQ. V is reduced by 0 bases and J by 3 bases, leaving a spacing of 10 bases between them. The CDR3 runs 15 amino acids, cysteine and phenylalanine included. Only the CDR3 DNA stays, 45 bases, in frame from base 1.